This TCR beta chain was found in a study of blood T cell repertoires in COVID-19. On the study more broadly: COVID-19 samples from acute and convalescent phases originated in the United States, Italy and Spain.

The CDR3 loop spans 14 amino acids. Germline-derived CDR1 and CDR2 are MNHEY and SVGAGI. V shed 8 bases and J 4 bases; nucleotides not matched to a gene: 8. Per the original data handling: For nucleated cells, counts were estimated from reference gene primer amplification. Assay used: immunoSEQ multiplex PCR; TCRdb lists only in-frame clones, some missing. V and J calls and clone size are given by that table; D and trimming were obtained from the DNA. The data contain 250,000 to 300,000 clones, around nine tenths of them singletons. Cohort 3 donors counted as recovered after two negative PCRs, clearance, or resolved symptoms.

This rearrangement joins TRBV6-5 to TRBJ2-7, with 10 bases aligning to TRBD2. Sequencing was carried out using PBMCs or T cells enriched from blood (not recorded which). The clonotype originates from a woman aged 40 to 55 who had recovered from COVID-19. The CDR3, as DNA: TGTGCCAGCGGCAAGCGGGAGGGCACTTACGAGCAGTACTTC. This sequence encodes CASGKREGTYEQYF.